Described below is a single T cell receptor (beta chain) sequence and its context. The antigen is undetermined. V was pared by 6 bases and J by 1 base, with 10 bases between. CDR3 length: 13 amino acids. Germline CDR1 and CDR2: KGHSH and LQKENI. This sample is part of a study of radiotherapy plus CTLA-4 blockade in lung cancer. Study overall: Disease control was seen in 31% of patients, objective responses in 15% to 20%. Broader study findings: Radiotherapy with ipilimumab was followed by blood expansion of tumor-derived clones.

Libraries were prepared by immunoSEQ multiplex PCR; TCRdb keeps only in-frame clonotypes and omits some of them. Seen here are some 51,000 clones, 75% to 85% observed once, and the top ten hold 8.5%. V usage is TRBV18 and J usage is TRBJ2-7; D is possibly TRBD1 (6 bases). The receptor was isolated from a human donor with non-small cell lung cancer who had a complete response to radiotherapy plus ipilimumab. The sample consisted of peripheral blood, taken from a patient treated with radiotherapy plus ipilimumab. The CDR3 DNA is TGTGCCAGCTCTCACAGGGAATCCTACGAGCAGTACTTC. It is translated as CASSHRESYEQYF. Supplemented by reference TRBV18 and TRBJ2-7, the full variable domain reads NAGVMQNPRHLVRRRGQEARLRCSPMKGHSHVYWYRQLPEEGLKFMVYLQKENIIDESGMPKERFSAEFPKEGPSILRIQQVVRGDSAAYFCASSHRESYEQYFGPGTRLTVT.